This T cell receptor (beta chain) emerged from a study of cytomegalovirus exposure and HLA in healthy donors. At the level of the study: Clustering assigned 81% of the approximately 400 genotyped donors to the Caucasian-associated ancestry cluster.

V lost 0 bases, J lost 5 bases, and 10 bases lay in between. In germline, CDR1 is LGHNA, CDR2 YSLEER. The CDR3 consists of 14 residues. The PCR made use of 60 Vbeta and 13 Jbeta primers. Method: immunoSEQ multiplex PCR; TCRdb's copy keeps in-frame clones and lacks some. The sample lists 100,000 to 150,000 clones; roughly 69% were seen once. This clone occurred a few times. Specimen: PBMCs. The sequence was collected from a human donor in good health. J is TRBJ2-5 and V is TRBV4-3, with D maybe TRBD1 (5 bases). The CDR3 DNA sequence: TGCGCCAGCAGCCAAGATCTCAGGGTTGAGACCCAGTACTTC. This translates into CASSQDLRVETQYF.